This TCR beta chain was retrieved from a study of blood T cell repertoires in COVID-19. Overall study: T cells, B-cell-depleted T cells, or PBMCs supplied cDNA or gDNA.

Original analysis: Amplification of reference gene primers was used by the study to estimate nucleated cell counts. Assay: immunoSEQ multiplex PCR; the TCRdb copy retains only in-frame clones and omits some. V, J and clone size derive from that table, while D and trimming were established from the DNA sequence. The profile shows about 250,000 clones, around four fifths of them singletons. The sample comprised peripheral blood. This TCR derives from a man between 35 and 55 years old with active or convalescent COVID-19.

The DNA for the CDR3 is TGTGCCAGCAGTCCCACAGGGGCACAGCGAGCTTTCTTT. Protein sequence: CASSPTGAQRAFF. The V gene is TRBV28, the J gene TRBJ1-1, with 7 bases aligning to TRBD1. The CDR3 is made up of 13 amino acids. The V gene end was trimmed by 5 bases and the J gene end by 10 bases; junction bases not matched to a gene: 10. Germline CDR1 is MDHEN and CDR2 is SYDVKM.